This T cell receptor (beta chain) was sequenced for a study of T cell repertoires in cytomegalovirus infection (dated by TCRdb to 2018 to 2020). About the investigation overall: Recently identified HLA-C-restricted CMV epitopes, whose presentation resists viral immunomodulation, were targeted by peptide stimulations together with well-studied HLA-B-restricted epitopes. Because public TCR beta signatures pointed to carriage of CMV infection together with the matching HLA type, the HLA type of each donor mattered for the analysis. Broad study findings and their caveats: The ex vivo response was dominated by HLA-C-restricted CMV-specific TCR beta clonotypes, which also provided the single most frequent clonotype in two of eight donors. In both this cohort and an independent cohort of 300 to 450 donors, the cumulative frequency of public TCR beta family members distinguished carriers of CMV infection plus the relevant HLA type.

This clonotype was counted between two and nine times. It has no known antigen specificity. Qualities for individual bases were not recorded, and no much larger clone is one base off. This specimen's treatment or condition label, per the study, means: in vitro stimulation with specific CMV peptide epitopes to enrich CMV-specific T cells. From its cysteine to its phenylalanine, the CDR3 spans 15 amino acids. Just the 45-base CDR3 DNA is kept, in frame starting at base 1. The germline V gene yields SGHAT for CDR1 and FQNNGV for CDR2. The junction shows trimming of 3 bases on V and 1 base on J, and the gene matches do not reach 4 bases of it. This sample was sequenced with an Illumina HiSeq 1500. TCRdb reprocessing: public reads trimmed at Q25 with fastp, clones called with MiXCR, in-frame beta chains kept. Entries that share a CDR3 protein sequence are merged under the most common genes and DNA. In this sample the table shows tens of thousands of distinct CDR3 sequences, 45% to 50% of which occur a single time. The ten largest make up 85% to 95% of the sample.

This receptor was obtained from a human donor in good health (CMV status not recorded). Some clones in this sample may be carry-over from other donors' samples. The rearrangement combines TRBV11-2 with TRBJ1-1; 8 of the junction bases match TRBD1. The material was CD8+ T cells from cultured PBMCs, obtained from culture after CMV antigen stimulation. DNA sequence: TGTGCCAGCAGCTTGTGGGACAGGAAGAACACTGAAGCTTTCTTT. It specifies CASSLWDRKNTEAFF.